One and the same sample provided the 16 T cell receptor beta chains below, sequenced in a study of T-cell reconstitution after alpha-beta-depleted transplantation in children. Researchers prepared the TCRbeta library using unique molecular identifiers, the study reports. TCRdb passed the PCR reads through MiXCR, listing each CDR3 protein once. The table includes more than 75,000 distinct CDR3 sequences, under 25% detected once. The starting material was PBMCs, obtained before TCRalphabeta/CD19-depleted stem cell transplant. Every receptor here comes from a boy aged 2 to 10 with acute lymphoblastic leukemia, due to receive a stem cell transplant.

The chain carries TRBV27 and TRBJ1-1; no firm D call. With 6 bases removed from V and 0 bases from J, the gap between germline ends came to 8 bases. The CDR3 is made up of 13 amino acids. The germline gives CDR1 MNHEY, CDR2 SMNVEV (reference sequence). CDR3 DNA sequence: TGTGCCAGCAGGGGATGGGTGAACACTGAAGCTTTCTTT. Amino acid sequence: CASRGWVNTEAFF.

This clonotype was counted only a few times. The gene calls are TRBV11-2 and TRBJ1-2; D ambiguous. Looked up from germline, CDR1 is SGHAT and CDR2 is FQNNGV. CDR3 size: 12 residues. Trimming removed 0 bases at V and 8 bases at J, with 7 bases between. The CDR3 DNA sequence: TGTGCCAGCAGCTTAGAGAACTGGGGCTACACCTTC. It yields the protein CASSLENWGYTF.

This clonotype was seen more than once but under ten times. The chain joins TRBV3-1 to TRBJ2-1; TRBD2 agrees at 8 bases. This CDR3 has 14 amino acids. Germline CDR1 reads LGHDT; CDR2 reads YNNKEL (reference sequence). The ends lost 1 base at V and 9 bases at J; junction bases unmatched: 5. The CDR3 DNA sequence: TGTGCCAGCAGCCAAGGGACTAGCTACGGTGAGCAGTTCTTC. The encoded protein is CASSQGTSYGEQFF.

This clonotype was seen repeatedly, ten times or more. CDR3 sequence reads: CASSYDGEWEKLFF. CDR3 coding DNA: TGTGCCAGCAGTTACGACGGCGAATGGGAAAAACTGTTTTTT. The chain carries TRBV6-2 or TRBV6-3 and TRBJ1-4; D is undetermined. CDR1 is MNHEY and CDR2 is SVGEGT in the germline V gene. The CDR3 runs to 14 residues. The V and J ends lost 2 bases and 8 bases respectively, with 12 bases between them.

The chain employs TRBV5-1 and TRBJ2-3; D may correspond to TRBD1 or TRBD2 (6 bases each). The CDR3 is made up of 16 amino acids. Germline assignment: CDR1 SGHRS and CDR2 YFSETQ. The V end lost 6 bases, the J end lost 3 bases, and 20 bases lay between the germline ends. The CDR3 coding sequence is TGCGCCAGCACCGGGGGCAGCTCATTTGGTACAGATACGCAGTATTTT. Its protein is CASTGGSSFGTDTQYF.

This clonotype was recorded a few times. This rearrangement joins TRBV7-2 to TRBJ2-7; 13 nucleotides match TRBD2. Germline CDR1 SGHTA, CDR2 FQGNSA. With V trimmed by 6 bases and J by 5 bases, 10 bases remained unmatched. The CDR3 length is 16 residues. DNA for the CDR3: TGTGCCAGCAGTCTCAGACTAGCGGGAGGTTCCCACGAGCAGTACTTC. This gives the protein CASSLRLAGGSHEQYF.

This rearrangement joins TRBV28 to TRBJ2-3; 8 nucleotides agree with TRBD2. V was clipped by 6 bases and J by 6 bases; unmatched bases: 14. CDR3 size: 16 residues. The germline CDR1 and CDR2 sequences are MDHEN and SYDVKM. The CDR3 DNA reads TGTGCCAGCAGGACTAACGGGAGGGCCGCAACGGATACGCAGTATTTT. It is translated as CASRTNGRAATDTQYF.

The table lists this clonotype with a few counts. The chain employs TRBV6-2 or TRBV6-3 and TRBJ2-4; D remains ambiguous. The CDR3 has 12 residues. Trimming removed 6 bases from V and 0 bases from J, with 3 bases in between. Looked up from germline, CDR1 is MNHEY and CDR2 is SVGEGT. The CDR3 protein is CASSIAKNIQYF. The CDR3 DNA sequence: TGTGCCAGCAGCATAGCCAAAAACATTCAGTACTTC.

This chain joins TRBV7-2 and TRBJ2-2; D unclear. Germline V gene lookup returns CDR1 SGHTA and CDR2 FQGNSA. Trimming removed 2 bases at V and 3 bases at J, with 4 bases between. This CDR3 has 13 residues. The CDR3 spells CASSLLHTGELFF. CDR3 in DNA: TGTGCCAGCAGCTTATTACACACCGGGGAGCTGTTTTTT.

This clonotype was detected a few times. This chain's CDR3 is CASSLGSVSEQYF. The CDR3 region has the DNA TGCGCCAGCAGCTTGGGGTCCGTATCGGAGCAGTACTTC. The genes are TRBV5-1 and TRBJ2-7; no reliable D call. The CDR3 totals 13 residues. Germline CDR1 is SGHRS and CDR2 is YFSETQ. The V gene lost 0 bases and the J gene lost 7 bases, with 11 bases spanning the gap.

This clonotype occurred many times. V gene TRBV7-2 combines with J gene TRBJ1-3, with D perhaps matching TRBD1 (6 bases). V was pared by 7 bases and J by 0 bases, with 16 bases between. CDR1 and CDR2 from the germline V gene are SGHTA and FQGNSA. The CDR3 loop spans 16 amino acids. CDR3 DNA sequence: TGTGCCAGCACCCGAAGGACAGCCACCTCTGGAAACACCATATATTTT. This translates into CASTRRTATSGNTIYF. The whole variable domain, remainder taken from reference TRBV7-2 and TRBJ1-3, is GAGVSQSPSNKVTEKGKDVELRCDPISGHTALYWYRQSLGQGLEFLIYFQGNSAPDKSGLPSDRFSAERTGGSVSTLTIQRTQQEDSAVYLCASTRRTATSGNTIYFGEGSWLTVV.

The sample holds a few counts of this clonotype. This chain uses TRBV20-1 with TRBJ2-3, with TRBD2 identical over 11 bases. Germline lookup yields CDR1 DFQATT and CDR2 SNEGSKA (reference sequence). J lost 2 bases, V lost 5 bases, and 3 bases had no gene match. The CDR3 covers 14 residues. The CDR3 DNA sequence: TGCAGTGCTGCGACTAGCGGGATCACAGATACGCAGTATTTT. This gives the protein CSAATSGITDTQYF.

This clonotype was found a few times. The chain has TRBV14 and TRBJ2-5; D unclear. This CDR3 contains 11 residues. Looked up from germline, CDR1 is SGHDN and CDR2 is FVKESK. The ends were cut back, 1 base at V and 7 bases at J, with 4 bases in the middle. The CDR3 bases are TGTGCCAGCAGCCAAGCAGGGACCCAGTACTTC. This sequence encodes CASSQAGTQYF.

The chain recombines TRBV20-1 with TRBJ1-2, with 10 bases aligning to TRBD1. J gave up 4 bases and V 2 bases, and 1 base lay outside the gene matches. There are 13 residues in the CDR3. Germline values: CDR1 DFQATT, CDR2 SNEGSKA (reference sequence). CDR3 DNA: TGCAGTGCTAGAAGGACAGGGGGCTATGGCTACACCTTC. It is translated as CSARRTGGYGYTF.

CDR3 sequence: CASSAPQGGEQYF. The CDR3 region has the DNA TGTGCCAGCAGTGCCCCACAGGGGGGCGAGCAGTACTTC. The rearrangement joins TRBV27 to TRBJ2-7, with 8 bases identical to TRBD1. The CDR3 extends over 13 amino acids. Looked up from germline, CDR1 is MNHEY and CDR2 is SMNVEV (reference sequence). The trim removed 5 bases at V and 6 bases at J, leaving 6 bases unmatched.

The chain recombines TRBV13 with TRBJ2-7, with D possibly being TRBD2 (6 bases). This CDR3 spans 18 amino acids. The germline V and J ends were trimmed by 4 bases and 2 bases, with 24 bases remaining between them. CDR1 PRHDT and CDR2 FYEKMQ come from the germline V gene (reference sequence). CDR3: CASSSAHRRDGGTYEQYF. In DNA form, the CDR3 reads TGTGCCAGCAGCTCGGCCCATCGTCGGGACGGGGGAACCTACGAGCAGTACTTC.